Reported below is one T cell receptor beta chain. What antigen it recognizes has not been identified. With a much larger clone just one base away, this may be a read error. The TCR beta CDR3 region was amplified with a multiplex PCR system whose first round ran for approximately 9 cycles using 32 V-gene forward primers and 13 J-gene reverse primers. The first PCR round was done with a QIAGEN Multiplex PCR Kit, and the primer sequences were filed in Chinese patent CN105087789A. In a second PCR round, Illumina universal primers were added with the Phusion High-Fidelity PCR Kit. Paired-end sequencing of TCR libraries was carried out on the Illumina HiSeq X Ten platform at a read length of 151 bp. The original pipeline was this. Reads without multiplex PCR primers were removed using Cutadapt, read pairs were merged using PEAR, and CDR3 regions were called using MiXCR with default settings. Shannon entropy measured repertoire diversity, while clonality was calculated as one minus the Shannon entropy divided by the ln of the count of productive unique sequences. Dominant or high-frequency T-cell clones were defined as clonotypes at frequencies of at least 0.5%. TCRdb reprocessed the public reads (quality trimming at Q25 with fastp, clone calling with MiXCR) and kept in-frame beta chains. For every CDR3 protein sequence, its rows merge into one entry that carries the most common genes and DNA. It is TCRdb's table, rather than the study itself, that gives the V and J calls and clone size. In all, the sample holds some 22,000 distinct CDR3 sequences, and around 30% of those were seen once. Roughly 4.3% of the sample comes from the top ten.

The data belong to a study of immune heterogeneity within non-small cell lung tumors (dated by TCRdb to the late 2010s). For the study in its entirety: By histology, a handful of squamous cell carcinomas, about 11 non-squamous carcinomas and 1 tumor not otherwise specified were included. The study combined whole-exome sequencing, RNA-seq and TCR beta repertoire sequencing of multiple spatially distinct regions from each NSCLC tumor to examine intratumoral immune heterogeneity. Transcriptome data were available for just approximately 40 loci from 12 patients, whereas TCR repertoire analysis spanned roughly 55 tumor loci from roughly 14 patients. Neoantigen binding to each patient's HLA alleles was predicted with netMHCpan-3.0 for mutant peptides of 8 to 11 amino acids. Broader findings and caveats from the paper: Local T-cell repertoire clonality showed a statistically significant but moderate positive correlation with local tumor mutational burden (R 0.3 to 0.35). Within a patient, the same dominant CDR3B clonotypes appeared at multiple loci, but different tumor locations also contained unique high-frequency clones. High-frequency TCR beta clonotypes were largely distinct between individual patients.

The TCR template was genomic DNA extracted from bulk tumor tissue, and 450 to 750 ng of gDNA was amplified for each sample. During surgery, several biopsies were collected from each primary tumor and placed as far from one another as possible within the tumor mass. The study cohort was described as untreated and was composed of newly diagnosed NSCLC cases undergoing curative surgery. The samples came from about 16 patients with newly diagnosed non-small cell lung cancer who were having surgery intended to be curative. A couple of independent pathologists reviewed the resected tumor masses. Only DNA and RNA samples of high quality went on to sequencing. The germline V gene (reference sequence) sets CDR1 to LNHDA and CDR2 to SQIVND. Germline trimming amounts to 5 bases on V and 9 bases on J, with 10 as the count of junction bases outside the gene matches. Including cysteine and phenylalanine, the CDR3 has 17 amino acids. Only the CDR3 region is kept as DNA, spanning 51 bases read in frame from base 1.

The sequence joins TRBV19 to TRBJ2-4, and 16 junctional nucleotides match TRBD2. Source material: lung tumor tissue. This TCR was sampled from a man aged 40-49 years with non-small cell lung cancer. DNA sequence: TGTGCCAGTAGTGGCCAGGGACTAGCGGGAGGGCCGTGCATTCAGTACTTC. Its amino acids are CASSGQGLAGGPCIQYF.